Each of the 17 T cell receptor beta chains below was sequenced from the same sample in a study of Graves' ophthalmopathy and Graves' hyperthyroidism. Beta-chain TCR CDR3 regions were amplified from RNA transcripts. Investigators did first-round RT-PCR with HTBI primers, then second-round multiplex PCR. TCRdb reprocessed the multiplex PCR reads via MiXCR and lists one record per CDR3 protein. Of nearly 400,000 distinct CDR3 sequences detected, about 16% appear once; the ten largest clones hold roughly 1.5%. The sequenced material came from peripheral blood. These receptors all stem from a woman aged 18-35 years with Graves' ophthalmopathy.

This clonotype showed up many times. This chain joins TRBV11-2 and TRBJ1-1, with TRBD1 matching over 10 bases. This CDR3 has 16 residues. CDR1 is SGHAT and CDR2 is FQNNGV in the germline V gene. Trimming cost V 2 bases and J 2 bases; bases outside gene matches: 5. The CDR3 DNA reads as TGTGCCAGCAGCTTAAGAGACAGGGGGCCCAACACTGAAGCTTTCTTT. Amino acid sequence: CASSLRDRGPNTEAFF.

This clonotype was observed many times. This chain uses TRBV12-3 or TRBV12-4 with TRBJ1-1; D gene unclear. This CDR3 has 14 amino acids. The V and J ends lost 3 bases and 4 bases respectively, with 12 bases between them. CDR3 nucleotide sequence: TGTGCCAGCAGTTTGTTGGAGGTCCCCACTGAAGCTTTCTTT. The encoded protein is CASSLLEVPTEAFF.

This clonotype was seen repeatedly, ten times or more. CDR3 amino acids: CASSFLPSGKSNTGELFF. CDR3 in DNA: TGTGCCAGCAGTTTCTTACCTAGCGGGAAATCGAACACCGGGGAGCTGTTTTTT. The rearrangement joins TRBV12-3 or TRBV12-4 to TRBJ2-2; 9 nucleotides match TRBD2. This CDR3 is 18 amino acids long. Germline trimming cut 3 bases from V and 0 bases from J; bases unmatched to any gene: 8.

Written as DNA, the CDR3 is TGTGCCAGCAGCTCGGGACAGGGGAGGTATCAGCCCCAGCATTTT. This gives the protein CASSSGQGRYQPQHF. The chain uses TRBV11-2 and TRBJ1-5; the match to TRBD1 covers 10 bases. In germline, CDR1 is SGHAT, CDR2 FQNNGV. The CDR3 has 15 residues. The V segment lost 4 bases and the J segment 5 bases; nucleotides outside the gene matches: 5.

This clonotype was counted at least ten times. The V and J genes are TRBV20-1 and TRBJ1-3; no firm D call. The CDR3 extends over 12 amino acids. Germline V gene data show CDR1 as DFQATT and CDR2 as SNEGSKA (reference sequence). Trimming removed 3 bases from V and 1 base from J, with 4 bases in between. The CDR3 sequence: CSARGSGNTIYF. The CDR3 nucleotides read TGCAGTGCTAGGGGGTCTGGAAACACCATATATTTT.

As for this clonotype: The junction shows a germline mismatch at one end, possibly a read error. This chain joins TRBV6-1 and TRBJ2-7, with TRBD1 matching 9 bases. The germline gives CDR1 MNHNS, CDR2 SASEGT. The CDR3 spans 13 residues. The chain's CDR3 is CASSDITRIGQGF. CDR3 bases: TGTGCCAGCAGTGACATCACCCGCATCGGACAGGGGTTC.

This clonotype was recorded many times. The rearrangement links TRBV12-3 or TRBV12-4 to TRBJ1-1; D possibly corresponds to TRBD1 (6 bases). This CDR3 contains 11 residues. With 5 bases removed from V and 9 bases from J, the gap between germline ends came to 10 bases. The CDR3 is CASSRDTQAFF. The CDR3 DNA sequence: TGTGCCAGCAGTCGGGACACCCAAGCTTTCTTT.

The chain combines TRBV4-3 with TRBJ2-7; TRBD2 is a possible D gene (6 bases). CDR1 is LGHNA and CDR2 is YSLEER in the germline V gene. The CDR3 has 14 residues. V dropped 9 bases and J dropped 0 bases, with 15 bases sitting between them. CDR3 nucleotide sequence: TGCGCCAGGGAGACTAGGAACTACTCCTACGAGCAGTACTTC. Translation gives CARETRNYSYEQYF.

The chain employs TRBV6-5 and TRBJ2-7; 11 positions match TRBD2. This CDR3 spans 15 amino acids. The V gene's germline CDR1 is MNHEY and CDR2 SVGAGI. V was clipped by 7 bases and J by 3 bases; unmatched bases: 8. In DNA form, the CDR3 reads TGTGCCAGCATTTTCTCCGGGACTAGCGGCTACGAGCAGTACTTC. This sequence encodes CASIFSGTSGYEQYF.

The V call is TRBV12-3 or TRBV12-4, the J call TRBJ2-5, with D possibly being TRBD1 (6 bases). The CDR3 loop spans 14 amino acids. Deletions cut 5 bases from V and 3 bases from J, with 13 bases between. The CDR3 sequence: CASSLRTEKETQYF. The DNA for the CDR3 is TGTGCCAGCAGTCTCCGGACAGAGAAAGAGACCCAGTACTTC.

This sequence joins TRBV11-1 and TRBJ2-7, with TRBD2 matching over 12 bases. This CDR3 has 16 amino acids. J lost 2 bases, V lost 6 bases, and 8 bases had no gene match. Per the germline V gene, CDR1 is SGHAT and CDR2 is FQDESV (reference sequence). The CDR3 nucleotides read TGTGCCAGCAGGCAGACTAGCGGGAGTGAGACCTACGAGCAGTACTTC. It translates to CASRQTSGSETYEQYF.

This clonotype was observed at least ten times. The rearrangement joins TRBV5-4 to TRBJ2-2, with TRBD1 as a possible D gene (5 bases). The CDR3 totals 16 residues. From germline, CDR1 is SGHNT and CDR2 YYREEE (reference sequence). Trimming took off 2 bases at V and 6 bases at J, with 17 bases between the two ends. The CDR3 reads CASSFPGHLNAGELFF. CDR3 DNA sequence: TGTGCCAGCAGCTTTCCAGGACACCTCAACGCCGGGGAGCTGTTTTTT.

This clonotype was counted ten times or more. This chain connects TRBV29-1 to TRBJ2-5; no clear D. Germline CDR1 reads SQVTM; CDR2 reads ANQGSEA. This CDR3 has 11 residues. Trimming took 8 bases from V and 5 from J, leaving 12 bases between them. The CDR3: CSSQREETQYF. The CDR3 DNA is TGCAGCTCACAGAGAGAGGAGACCCAGTACTTC.

Written as DNA, the CDR3 is TGTGCCAGCAGCTTTAATGCAGGGGGCTTTCAGCCCCAGCATTTT. Translation gives CASSFNAGGFQPQHF. The V and J genes are TRBV7-2 and TRBJ1-5; 8 bases are a match to TRBD1. CDR3 length: 15 residues. V gave up 3 bases and J gave up 6 bases; unmatched junction bases: 7. Germline values: CDR1 SGHTA, CDR2 FQGNSA.

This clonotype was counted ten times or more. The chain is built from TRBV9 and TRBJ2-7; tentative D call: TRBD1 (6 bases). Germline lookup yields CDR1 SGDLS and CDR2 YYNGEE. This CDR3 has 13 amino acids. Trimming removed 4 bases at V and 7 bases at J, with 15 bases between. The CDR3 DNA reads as TGTGCCAGCAGCCCGCTTACAGGGATGGAGCAGTACTTC. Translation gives CASSPLTGMEQYF.

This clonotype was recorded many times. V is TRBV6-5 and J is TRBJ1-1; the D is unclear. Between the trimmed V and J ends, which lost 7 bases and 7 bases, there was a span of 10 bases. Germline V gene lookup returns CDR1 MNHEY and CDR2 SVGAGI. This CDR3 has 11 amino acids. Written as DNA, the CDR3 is TGTGCCAGCACTCAGGCCGTTGAAGCTTTCTTT. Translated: CASTQAVEAFF.

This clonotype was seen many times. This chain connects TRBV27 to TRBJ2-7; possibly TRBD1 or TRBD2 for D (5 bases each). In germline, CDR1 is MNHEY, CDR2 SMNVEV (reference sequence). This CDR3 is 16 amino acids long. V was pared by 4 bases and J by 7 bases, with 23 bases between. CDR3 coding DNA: TGTGCCAGCAGTTATCAATACGGGACGGTAGGAGAAGAGCAGTACTTC. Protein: CASSYQYGTVGEEQYF.